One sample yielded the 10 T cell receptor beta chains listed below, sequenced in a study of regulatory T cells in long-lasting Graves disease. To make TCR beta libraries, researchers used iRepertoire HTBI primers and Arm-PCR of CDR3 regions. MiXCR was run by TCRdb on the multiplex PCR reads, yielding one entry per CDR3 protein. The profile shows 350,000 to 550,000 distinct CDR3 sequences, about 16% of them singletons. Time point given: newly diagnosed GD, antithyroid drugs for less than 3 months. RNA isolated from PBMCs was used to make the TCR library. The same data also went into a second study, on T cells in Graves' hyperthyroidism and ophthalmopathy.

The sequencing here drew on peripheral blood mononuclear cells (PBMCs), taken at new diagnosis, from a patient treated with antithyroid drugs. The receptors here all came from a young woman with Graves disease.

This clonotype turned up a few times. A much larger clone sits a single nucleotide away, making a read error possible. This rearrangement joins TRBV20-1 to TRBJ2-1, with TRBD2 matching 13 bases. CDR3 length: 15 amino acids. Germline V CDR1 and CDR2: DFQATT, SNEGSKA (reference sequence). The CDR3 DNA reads TGCAGTGCTCCCGGGACTAGCGGGAACTACAATGAGCGGTTCTTC. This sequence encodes CSAPGTSGNYNERFF.

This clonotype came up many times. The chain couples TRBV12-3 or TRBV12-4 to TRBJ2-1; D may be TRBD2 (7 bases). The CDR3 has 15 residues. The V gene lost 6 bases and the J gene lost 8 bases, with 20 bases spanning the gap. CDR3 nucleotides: TGTGCCAGCAGCCCTTTGGGAGGGGGGTCGGATGAGCAGTTCTTC. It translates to CASSPLGGGSDEQFF.

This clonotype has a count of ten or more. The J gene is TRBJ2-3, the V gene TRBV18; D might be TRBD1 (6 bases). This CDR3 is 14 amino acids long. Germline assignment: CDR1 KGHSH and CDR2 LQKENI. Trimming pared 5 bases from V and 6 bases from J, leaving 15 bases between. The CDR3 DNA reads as TGTGCCAGCTCATTCCGACAGGACCGGGATACGCAGTATTTT. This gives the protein CASSFRQDRDTQYF.

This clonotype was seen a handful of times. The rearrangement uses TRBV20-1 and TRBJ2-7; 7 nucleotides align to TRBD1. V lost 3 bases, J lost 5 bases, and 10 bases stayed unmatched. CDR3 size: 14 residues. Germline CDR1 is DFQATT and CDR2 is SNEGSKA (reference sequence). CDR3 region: CSASSYRGSHEQYF. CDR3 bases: TGCAGTGCTAGTAGCTACAGGGGATCCCACGAGCAGTACTTC.

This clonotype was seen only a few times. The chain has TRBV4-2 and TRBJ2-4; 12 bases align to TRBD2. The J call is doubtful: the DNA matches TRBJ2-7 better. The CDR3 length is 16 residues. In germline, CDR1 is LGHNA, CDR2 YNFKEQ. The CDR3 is CASSQGGTSGSYEQYF. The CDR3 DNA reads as TGTGCCAGCAGCCAAGGGGGGACTAGCGGGTCCTACGAGCAGTACTTC.

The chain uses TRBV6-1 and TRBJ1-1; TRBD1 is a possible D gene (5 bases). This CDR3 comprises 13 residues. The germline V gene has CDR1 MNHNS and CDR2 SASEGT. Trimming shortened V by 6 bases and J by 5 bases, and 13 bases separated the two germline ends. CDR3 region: CASRSGFSTEAFF. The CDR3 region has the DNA TGTGCCAGCAGGTCAGGGTTTAGTACTGAAGCTTTCTTT.

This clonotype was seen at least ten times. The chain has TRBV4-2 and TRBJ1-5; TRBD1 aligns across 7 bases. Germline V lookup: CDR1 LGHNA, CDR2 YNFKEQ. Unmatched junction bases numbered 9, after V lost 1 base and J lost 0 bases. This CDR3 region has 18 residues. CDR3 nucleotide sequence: TGTGCCAGCAGCCAAGGGGGCACAGGGGCCTATAGCAATCAGCCCCAGCATTTT. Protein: CASSQGGTGAYSNQPQHF.

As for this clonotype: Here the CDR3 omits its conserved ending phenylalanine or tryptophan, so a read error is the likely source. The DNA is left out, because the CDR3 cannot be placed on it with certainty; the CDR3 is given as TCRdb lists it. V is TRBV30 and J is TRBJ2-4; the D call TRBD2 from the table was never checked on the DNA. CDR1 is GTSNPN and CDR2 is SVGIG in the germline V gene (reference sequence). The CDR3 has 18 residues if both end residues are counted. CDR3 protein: CAWDPVGGGIDYEQYFGP.

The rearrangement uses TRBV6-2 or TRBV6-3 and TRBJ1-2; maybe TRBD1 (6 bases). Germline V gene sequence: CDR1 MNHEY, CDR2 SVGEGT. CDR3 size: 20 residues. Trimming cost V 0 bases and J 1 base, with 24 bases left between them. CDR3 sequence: CASSYSIAGQRTLFNYGYTF. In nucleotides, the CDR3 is TGTGCCAGCAGTTACTCGATTGCCGGACAGAGGACGCTATTTAACTATGGCTACACCTTC.

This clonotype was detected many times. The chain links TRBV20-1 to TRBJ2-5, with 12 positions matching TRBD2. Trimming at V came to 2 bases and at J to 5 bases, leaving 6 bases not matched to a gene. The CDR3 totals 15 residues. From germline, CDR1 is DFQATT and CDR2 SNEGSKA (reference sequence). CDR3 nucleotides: TGCAGTGCTAGACTAGCGGGAGGGTGGGGGGAGACCCAGTACTTC. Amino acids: CSARLAGGWGETQYF.